This record covers a single T cell receptor (beta chain). Assay: immunoSEQ multiplex PCR; the TCRdb copy retains only in-frame clones and omits some. The sample has some 200,000 clones, just under 90% seen once. The data belong to a study of T cell responses to AZD1222 COVID-19 vaccine. CDR1 SGHAT and CDR2 FQDESV come from the germline V gene (reference sequence). This CDR3 is 16 amino acids long. V shed 3 bases and J shed 0 bases, with 12 bases lying between them. The specimen was peripheral blood, collected on day 0 of AZD1222 vaccination. This receptor was identified in an adult in good health. The rearrangement uses TRBV11-1 and TRBJ2-1; possible D gene TRBD2, 5 bases. As DNA, the CDR3 is TGTGCCAGCAGCTTGGAAAGCGGAGGCTCCTACAATGAGCAGTTCTTC. Translating it yields CASSLESGGSYNEQFF.